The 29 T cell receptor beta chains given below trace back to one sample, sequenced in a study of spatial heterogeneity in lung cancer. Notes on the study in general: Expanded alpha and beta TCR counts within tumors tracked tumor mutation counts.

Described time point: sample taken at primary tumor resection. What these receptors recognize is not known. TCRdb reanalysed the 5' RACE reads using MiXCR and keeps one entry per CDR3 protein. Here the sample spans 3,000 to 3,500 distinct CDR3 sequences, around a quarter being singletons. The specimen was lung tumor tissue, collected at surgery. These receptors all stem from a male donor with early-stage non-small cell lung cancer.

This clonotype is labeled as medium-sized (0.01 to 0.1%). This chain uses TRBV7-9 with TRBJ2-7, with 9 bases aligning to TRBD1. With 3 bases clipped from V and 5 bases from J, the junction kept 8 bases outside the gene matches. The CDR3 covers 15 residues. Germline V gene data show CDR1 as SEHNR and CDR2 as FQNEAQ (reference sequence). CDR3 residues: CASSFAGTGRDEQYF. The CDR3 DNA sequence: TGTGCCAGCAGCTTCGCTGGGACAGGGAGGGACGAGCAGTACTTC.

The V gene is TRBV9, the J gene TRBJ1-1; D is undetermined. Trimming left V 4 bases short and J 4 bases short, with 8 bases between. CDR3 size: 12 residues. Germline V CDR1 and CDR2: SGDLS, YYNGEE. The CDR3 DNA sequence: TGTGCCAGCAGCCCTCACGGCACTGAAGCTTTCTTT. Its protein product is CASSPHGTEAFF.

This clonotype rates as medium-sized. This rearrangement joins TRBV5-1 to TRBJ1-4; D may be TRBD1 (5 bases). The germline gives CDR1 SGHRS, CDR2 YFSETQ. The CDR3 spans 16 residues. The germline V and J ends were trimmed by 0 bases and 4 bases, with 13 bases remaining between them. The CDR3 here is CASSLVKAGGNEKLFF. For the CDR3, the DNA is TGCGCCAGCAGCTTGGTTAAGGCTGGGGGTAATGAAAAACTGTTTTTT.

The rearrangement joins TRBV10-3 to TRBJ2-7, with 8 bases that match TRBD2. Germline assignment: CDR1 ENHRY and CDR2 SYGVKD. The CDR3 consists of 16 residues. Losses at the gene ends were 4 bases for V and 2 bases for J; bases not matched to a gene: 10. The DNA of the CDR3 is TGTGCCATCAGTGCTCAGACTAGCGCCGTTACCTACGAGCAGTACTTC. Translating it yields CAISAQTSAVTYEQYF.

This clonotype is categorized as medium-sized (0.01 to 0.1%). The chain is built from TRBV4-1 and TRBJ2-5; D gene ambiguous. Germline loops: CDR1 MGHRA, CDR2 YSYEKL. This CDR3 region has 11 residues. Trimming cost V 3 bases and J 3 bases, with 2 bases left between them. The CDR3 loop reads CASSQEETQYF. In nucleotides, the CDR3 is TGCGCCAGCAGCCAGGAAGAGACCCAGTACTTC.

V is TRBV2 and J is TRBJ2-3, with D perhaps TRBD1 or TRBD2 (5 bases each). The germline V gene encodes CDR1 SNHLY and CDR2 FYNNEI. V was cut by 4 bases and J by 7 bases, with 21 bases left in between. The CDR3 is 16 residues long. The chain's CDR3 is CASSVVHTGDRYTQYF. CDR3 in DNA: TGTGCCAGCAGTGTCGTCCATACTGGGGACCGGTATACGCAGTATTTT.

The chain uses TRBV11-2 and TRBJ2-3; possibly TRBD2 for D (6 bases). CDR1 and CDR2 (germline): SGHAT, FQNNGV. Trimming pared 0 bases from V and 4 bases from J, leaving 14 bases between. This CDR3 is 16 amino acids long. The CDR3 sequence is CASSLELAPGADTQYF. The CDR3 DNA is TGTGCCAGCAGCTTAGAGTTAGCCCCGGGGGCAGATACGCAGTATTTT.

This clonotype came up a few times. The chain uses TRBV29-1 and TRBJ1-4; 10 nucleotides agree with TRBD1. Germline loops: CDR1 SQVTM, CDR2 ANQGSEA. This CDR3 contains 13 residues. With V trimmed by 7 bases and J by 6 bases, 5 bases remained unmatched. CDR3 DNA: TGCAGCGCTTACGGGACAGGGGATGAAAAACTGTTTTTT. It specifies CSAYGTGDEKLFF.

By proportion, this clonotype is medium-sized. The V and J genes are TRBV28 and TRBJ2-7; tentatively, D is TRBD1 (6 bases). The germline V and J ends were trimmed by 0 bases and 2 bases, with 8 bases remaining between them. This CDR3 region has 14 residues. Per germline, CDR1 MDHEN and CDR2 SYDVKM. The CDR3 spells CASSLWDSPYEQYF. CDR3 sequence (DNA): TGTGCCAGCAGTTTATGGGACAGTCCCTACGAGCAGTACTTC.

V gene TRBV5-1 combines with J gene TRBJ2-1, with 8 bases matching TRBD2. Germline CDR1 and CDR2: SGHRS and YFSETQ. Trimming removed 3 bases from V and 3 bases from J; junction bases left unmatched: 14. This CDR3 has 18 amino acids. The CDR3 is CASSWGPVAGSGYNEQFF. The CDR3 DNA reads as TGCGCCAGCAGCTGGGGACCCGTAGCGGGGTCTGGCTACAATGAGCAGTTCTTC. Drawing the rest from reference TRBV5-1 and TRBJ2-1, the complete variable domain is KAGVTQTPRYLIKTRGQQVTLSCSPISGHRSVSWYQQTPGQGLQFLFEYFSETQRNKGNFPGRFSGRQFSNSRSEMNVSTLELGDSALYLCASSWGPVAGSGYNEQFFGPGTRLTVL.

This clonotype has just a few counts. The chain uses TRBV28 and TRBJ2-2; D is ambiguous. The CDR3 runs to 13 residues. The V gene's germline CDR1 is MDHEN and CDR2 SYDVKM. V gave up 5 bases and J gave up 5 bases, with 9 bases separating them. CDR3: CASSPPQTGELFF. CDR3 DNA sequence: TGTGCCAGCAGTCCCCCCCAGACCGGGGAGCTGTTTTTT.

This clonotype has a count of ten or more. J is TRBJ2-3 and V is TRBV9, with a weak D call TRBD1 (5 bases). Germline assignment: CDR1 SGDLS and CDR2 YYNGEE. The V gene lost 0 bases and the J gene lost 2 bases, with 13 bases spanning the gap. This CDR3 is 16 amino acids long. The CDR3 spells CASSVGNRGNTDTQYF. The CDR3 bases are TGTGCCAGCAGCGTAGGGAATAGGGGAAACACAGATACGCAGTATTTT.

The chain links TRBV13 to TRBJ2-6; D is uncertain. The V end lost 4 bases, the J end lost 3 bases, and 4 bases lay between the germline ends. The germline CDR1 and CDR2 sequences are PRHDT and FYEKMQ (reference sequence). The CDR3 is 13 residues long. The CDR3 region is CASSYGGANVLTF. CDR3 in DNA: TGTGCCAGCAGCTATGGTGGGGCCAACGTCCTGACTTTC. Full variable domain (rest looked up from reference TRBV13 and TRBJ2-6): AAGVIQSPRHLIKEKRETATLKCYPIPRHDTVYWYQQGPGQDPQFLISFYEKMQSDKGSIPDRFSAQQFSDYHSELNMSSLELGDSALYFCASSYGGANVLTFGAGSRLTVL.

DNA of the CDR3: TGTGCCAGCAGCTTCCCGGGACAGGGGCTGTCCTACGAGCAGTACTTC. Translating it yields CASSFPGQGLSYEQYF. This sequence joins TRBV7-8 and TRBJ2-7, with TRBD1 identical over 10 bases. V trimming: 3 bases; J trimming: 1 base; junction bases outside the gene matches: 6. CDR3 length: 16 residues. From germline, CDR1 is SGHVS and CDR2 FQNEAQ.

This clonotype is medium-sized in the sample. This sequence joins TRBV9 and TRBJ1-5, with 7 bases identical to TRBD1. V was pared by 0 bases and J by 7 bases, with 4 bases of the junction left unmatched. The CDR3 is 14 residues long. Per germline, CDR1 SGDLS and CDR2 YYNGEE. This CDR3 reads CASSVGGGVQPQHF. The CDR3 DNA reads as TGTGCCAGCAGCGTAGGAGGGGGCGTCCAGCCCCAGCATTTT.

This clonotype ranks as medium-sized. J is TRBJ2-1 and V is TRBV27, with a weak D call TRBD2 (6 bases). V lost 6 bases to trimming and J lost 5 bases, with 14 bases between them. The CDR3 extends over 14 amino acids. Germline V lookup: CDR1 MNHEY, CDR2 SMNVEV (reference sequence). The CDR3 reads CASSFGSGNNEQFF. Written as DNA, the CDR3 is TGTGCCAGCAGCTTCGGTAGCGGCAACAATGAGCAGTTCTTC.

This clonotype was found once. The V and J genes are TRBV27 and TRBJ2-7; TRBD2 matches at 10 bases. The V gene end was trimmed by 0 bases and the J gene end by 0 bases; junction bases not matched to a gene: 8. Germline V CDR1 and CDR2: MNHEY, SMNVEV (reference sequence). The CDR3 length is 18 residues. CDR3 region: CASSLSGWTSGISYEQYF. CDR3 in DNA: TGTGCCAGCAGTTTATCTGGGTGGACTAGCGGCATCTCCTACGAGCAGTACTTC.

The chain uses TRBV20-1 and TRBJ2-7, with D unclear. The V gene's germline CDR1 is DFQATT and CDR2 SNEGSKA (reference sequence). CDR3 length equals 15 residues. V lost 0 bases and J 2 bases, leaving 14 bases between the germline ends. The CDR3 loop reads CSARDVGGNPYEQYF. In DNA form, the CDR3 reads TGCAGTGCTAGAGATGTAGGTGGAAATCCCTACGAGCAGTACTTC.

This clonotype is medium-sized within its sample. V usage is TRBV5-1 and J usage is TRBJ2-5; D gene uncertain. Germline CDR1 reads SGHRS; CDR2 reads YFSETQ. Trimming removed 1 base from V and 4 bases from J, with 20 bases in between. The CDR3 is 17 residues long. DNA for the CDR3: TGCGCCAGCAGCTTGCGATGGGAAGCGCTCATCCGAGAGACCCAGTACTTC. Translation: CASSLRWEALIRETQYF.

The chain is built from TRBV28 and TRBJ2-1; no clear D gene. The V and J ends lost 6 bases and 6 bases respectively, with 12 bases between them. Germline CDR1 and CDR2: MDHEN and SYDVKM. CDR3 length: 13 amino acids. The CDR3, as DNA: TGTGCCAGCAGCCCTCCCTACTCCAATGAGCAGTTCTTC. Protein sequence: CASSPPYSNEQFF. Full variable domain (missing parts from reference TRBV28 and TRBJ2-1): DVKVTQSSRYLVKRTGEKVFLECVQDMDHENMFWYRQDPGLGLRLIYFSYDVKMKEKGDIPEGYSVSREKKERFSLILESASTNQTSMYLCASSPPYSNEQFFGPGTRLTVL.

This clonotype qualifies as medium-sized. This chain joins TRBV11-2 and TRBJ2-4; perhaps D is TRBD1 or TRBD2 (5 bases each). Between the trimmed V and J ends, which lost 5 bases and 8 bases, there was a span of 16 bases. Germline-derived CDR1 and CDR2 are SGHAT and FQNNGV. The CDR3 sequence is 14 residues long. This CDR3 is CASSRGTWDDIQYF. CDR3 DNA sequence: TGTGCCAGCAGCCGTGGGACCTGGGATGACATTCAGTACTTC.

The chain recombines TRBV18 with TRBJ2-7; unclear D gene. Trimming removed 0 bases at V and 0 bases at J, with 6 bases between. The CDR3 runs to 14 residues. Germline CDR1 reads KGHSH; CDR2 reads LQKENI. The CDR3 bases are TGTGCCAGCTCACCACCCGCAGACTCCTACGAGCAGTACTTC. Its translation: CASSPPADSYEQYF.

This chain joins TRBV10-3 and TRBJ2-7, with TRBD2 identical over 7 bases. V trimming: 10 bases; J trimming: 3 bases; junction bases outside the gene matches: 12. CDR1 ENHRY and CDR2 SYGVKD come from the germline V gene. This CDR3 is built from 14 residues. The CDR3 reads CATGGRAPSYEQYF. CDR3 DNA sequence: TGTGCCACCGGCGGGAGAGCCCCAAGCTACGAGCAGTACTTC.

Here the CDR3 reads CASSEGNTEAFF. The CDR3 DNA follows: TGCGCCAGCAGTGAGGGGAACACTGAAGCTTTCTTT. The gene calls are TRBV10-1 and TRBJ1-1, with no clear D. Per germline, CDR1 WNHNN and CDR2 SYGVQD (reference sequence). This CDR3 has 12 amino acids. Trimming left V 2 bases short and J 1 base short, with 2 bases between.

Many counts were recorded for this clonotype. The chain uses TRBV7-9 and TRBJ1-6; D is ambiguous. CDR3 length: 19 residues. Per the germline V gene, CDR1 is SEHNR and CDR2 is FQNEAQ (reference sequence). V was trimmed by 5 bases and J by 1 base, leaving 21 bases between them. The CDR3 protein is CASSQAGSKYGSYNSPLHF. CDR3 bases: TGTGCCAGCAGCCAAGCGGGCTCAAAGTACGGGTCCTATAATTCACCCCTCCACTTT.

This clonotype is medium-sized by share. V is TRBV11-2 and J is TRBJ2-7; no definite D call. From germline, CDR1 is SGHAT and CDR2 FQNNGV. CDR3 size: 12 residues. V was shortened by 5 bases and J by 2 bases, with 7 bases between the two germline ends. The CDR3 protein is CASSPRPYEQYF. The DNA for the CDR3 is TGTGCCAGCAGCCCCCGGCCCTACGAGCAGTACTTC.

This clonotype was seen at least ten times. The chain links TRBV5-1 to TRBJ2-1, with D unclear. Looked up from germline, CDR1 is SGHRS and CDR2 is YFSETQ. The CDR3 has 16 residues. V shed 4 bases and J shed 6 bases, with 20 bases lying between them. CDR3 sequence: CASSTGPQEPGNEQFF. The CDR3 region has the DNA TGCGCCAGCAGCACCGGCCCCCAAGAGCCGGGCAATGAGCAGTTCTTC.

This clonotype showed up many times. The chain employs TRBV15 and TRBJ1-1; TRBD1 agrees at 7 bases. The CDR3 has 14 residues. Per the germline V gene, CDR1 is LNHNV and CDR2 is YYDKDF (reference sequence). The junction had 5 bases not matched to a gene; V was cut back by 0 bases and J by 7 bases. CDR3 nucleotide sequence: TGTGCCACCAGCAGAGACAGGGGGGCGGGTGAAGCTTTCTTT. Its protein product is CATSRDRGAGEAFF.

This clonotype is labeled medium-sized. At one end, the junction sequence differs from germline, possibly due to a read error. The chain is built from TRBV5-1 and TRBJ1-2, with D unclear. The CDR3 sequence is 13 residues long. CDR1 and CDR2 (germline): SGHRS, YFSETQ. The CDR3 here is CASSLEAPYGYTF. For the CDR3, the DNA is TGCGCCAGCAGTTTGGAGGCGCCCTATGGCTACACCTTC.